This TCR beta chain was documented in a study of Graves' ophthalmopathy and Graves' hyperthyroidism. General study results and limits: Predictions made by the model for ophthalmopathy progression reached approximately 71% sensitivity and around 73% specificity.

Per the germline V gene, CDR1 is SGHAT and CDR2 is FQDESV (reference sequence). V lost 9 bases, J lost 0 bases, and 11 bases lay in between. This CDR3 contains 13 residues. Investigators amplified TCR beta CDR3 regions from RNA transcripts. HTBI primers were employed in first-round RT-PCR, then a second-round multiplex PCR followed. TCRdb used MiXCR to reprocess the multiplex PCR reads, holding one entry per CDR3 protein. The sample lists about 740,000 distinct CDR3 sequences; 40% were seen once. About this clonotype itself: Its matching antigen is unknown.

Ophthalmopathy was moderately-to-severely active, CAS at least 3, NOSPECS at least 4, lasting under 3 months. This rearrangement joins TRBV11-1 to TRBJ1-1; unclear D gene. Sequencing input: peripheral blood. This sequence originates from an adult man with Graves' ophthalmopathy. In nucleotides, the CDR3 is TGTGCCAGAGGCATGGGGTTGAACACTGAAGCTTTCTTT. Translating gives CARGMGLNTEAFF.